Below, 6 T cell receptor beta chains from the same sample are listed, as sequenced in a study of cytomegalovirus exposure and HLA in healthy donors. 60 Vbeta and 13 Jbeta primers were used in PCR. The protocol was immunoSEQ multiplex PCR, while the TCRdb copy is restricted to in-frame clones and leaves out a portion. The profile shows fewer than 200,000 clones, 84% of them singletons. The sample consisted of PBMCs. The receptor source for this set is a girl aged 2-10 years in good health and CMV-seropositive.

The DNA for the CDR3 is TGTGCCAGCAGTTTACTTGCAGGGGAATTCACCCCGAAAGACGGGCAGTTCTTC. Its protein product is CASSLLAGEFTPKDGQFF. The chain links TRBV27 to TRBJ2-1; the D gene is possibly TRBD1 (6 bases). With 2 bases removed from V and 12 bases from J, the gap between germline ends came to 29 bases. Germline lookup yields CDR1 MNHEY and CDR2 SMNVEV (reference sequence). CDR3 length equals 18 residues.

This sequence joins TRBV29-1 and TRBJ1-1; D not certain. Trimming removed 7 bases at V and 1 base at J, with 16 bases between. This CDR3 spans 14 amino acids. The V gene's germline CDR1 is SQVTM and CDR2 ANQGSEA. CDR3: CSGRFDIGNTEAFF. The CDR3 DNA is TGCAGCGGCCGGTTTGATATCGGGAACACTGAAGCTTTCTTT. Complete variable domain (other parts from reference TRBV29-1 and TRBJ1-1): SAVISQKPSRDICQRGTSLTIQCQVDSQVTMMFWYRQQPGQSLTLIATANQGSEATYESGFVIDKFPISRPNLTFSTLTVSNMSPEDSSIYLCSGRFDIGNTEAFFGQGTRLTVV.

The V gene is TRBV4-2, the J gene TRBJ1-1, with D possibly being TRBD1 (5 bases). With 0 bases removed from V and 2 bases from J, the gap between germline ends came to 10 bases. Per the germline V gene, CDR1 is LGHNA and CDR2 is YNFKEQ. CDR3 length equals 15 residues. CDR3 in amino acids: CASSQDVRENTEAFF. CDR3 sequence (DNA): TGTGCCAGCAGCCAAGATGTCAGGGAAAACACTGAAGCTTTCTTT.

For the CDR3, the DNA is TGCGCCAGCAGTCCCACCCGAATGGGACAGCCCTACGAGCAGTACTTC. It specifies CASSPTRMGQPYEQYF. The chain links TRBV5-1 to TRBJ2-7, with TRBD1 matching 7 bases. Germline V lookup: CDR1 SGHRS, CDR2 YFSETQ. The CDR3 sequence is 16 residues long. Unmatched junction bases numbered 13, after V lost 5 bases and J lost 2 bases.

V usage is TRBV6-5 and J usage is TRBJ1-1; no firm D call. Germline V gives CDR1 MNHEY, CDR2 SVGAGI. The CDR3 totals 14 residues. V was pared by 2 bases and J by 3 bases, with 10 bases between. The CDR3 reads CASSYNSLYTEAFF. CDR3 in DNA: TGTGCCAGCAGTTACAACAGCCTTTACACTGAAGCTTTCTTT.

The chain recombines TRBV7-8 with TRBJ2-1; possibly TRBD1 for D (5 bases). CDR1 SGHVS and CDR2 FQNEAQ come from the germline V gene. The CDR3 covers 13 residues. Trimming pared 5 bases from V and 9 bases from J, leaving 14 bases between. The CDR3 DNA reads TGTGCCAGCAGCACGTTAGGGGATCGTGAGCAGTTCTTC. Its protein product is CASSTLGDREQFF.